This TCR beta chain was identified in a study of T cell responses to AZD1222 COVID-19 vaccine. Overall study: Pooling covered second doses at about 4 or about 12 weeks.

A note on this clone: The antigen is not known.

The V and J ends lost 4 bases and 3 bases, in that order; junction bases with no gene match: 8. The CDR3 runs 16 residues. Germline-derived CDR1 and CDR2 are SGHRS and YFSETQ. TCRdb's copy holds only in-frame clones and misses some; the assay was immunoSEQ multiplex PCR. The sample carries about 110,000 clones, approximately 90% recorded once. Study findings and constraints: A reported finding is that nearly half of spike-specific TCRs target unmutated variant regions. Of the AZD1222 recipients, only 5 to 7 were seropositive at baseline.

The rearrangement links TRBV5-1 to TRBJ1-2, with TRBD1 matching 11 bases. The material was peripheral blood, obtained on day 0 of AZD1222 vaccination. The sequence derives from an adult in good health. DNA of the CDR3: TGCGCCAGCAGCCCGCCCCGGGACAGGGGGGACTATGGCTACACCTTC. It translates to CASSPPRDRGDYGYTF.